The next 14 T cell receptor beta chains were all read from a single sample in a study of OX40 agonist ivuxolimab in advanced cancers. The library was made by the immunoSEQ multiplex PCR assay. TCRdb mirrors the immuneACCESS table, restricted to in-frame sequences. Some clones are absent from its copies; in checked studies, under half trace to an unresolved V gene, and the reason for the others is unknown. Counted in this sample were tens of thousands of clones; 70% to 90% of them appeared once. The top ten clones comprise about a tenth of the sample. The specimen comprised CD4+ or CD8+ T cells sorted from blood, sampled in a trial of the OX40 agonist ivuxolimab. These receptors were collected from an adult with an advanced solid tumor such as melanoma, head and neck, liver or kidney cancer.

The chain joins TRBV6-6 to TRBJ1-2, with a weak D call TRBD1 (6 bases). Trimming cost V 4 bases and J 7 bases, with 16 bases left between them. Germline-derived CDR1 and CDR2 are MNHNY and SVGAGI (reference sequence). The CDR3 loop spans 14 amino acids. The CDR3 loop is CASSLLPGVGGYTF. DNA of the CDR3: TGTGCCAGCAGTTTACTACCAGGGGTAGGTGGCTACACCTTC.

The gene calls are TRBV6-6 and TRBJ2-6; D unresolved. The CDR3 is made up of 13 amino acids. Germline V lookup: CDR1 MNHNY, CDR2 SVGAGI (reference sequence). The V and J ends lost 6 bases and 4 bases respectively, with 7 bases between them. The chain's CDR3 is CASRLLGANVLTF. The CDR3 DNA follows: TGTGCCAGCAGGCTGTTGGGGGCCAACGTCCTGACTTTC.

This clone was seen just once. J is TRBJ2-3 and V is TRBV5-1; D is ambiguous. With 0 bases removed from V and 0 bases from J, the gap between germline ends came to 8 bases. The CDR3 is made up of 15 amino acids. Germline V CDR1 and CDR2: SGHRS, YFSETQ. CDR3 DNA: TGCGCCAGCAGCTTGGCTTACAGCAGCACAGATACGCAGTATTTT. As protein: CASSLAYSSTDTQYF.

This chain links TRBV6-1 with TRBJ2-1, with D maybe TRBD1 (8 bases). CDR3 length equals 13 residues. V was trimmed by 10 bases and J by 9 bases, leaving 19 bases between them. Germline V CDR1 and CDR2: MNHNS, SASEGT. In nucleotides, the CDR3 is TGTGCCAACGCACAGGGGGAGGGTCTTGAGCAGTTCTTC. It translates to CANAQGEGLEQFF.

This sequence joins TRBV4-2 and TRBJ2-1; TRBD2 matches 8 bases. This CDR3 region has 16 residues. J gave up 8 bases and V 0 bases, and 9 bases lay outside the gene matches. The germline V gene has CDR1 LGHNA and CDR2 YNFKEQ. The CDR3 nucleotides read TGTGCCAGCAGCCAAGATTACCGGGGGGGCCTCGATGAGCAGTTCTTC. Encoded protein: CASSQDYRGGLDEQFF.

This clone is labeled as medium-sized. V gene TRBV28 combines with J gene TRBJ1-4, with D tentatively TRBD1 (5 bases). The CDR3 loop spans 16 amino acids. V dropped 3 bases and J dropped 3 bases, with 14 bases sitting between them. Germline-derived CDR1 and CDR2 are MDHEN and SYDVKM. CDR3 bases: TGTGCCAGCAGTTTGCAGGGAACAGCGGCTAATGAAAAACTGTTTTTT. This encodes CASSLQGTAANEKLFF.

This CDR3 reads CASSLGRRGHGYTF. CDR3 sequence (DNA): TGTGCCAGCAGCTTAGGTCGCAGGGGTCATGGCTACACCTTC. The chain has TRBV7-8 and TRBJ1-2, with D possibly being TRBD1 (6 bases). The V gene lost 1 base and the J gene lost 6 bases, with 12 bases spanning the gap. The V gene's germline CDR1 is SGHVS and CDR2 FQNEAQ. This CDR3 is 14 amino acids long.

The chain recombines TRBV11-2 with TRBJ2-2, with 9 bases that match TRBD1. The CDR3 is 16 residues long. The germline V gene encodes CDR1 SGHAT and CDR2 FQNNGV. V was pared by 6 bases and J by 2 bases, with 7 bases of the junction left unmatched. CDR3 loop: CASRHPGQGNTGELFF. Written as DNA, the CDR3 is TGTGCCAGCAGGCATCCGGGACAGGGTAACACCGGGGAGCTGTTTTTT.

CDR3 protein: CASSQRQTSTDTQYF. CDR3 nucleotides: TGTGCCAGCAGCCAGAGACAAACTAGCACAGATACGCAGTATTTT. The V call is TRBV5-4, the J call TRBJ2-3; D unresolved. Germline lookup yields CDR1 SGHNT and CDR2 YYREEE (reference sequence). The V gene lost 4 bases and the J gene lost 0 bases, with 12 bases spanning the gap. The CDR3 length is 15 residues. The whole variable domain, remainder taken from reference TRBV5-4 and TRBJ2-3, is ETGVTQSPTHLIKTRGQQVTLRCSSQSGHNTVSWYQQALGQGPQFIFQYYREEENGRGNFPPRFSGLQFPNYSSELNVNALELDDSALYLCASSQRQTSTDTQYFGPGTRLTVL.

The chain recombines TRBV11-2 with TRBJ2-7, with D perhaps matching TRBD2 (5 bases). The ends were cut back, 3 bases at V and 7 bases at J, with 13 bases in the middle. The CDR3 loop spans 13 amino acids. The V gene's germline CDR1 is SGHAT and CDR2 FQNNGV. The CDR3 DNA is TGTGCCAGCAGCTTGGACTGGCTGGCGGAGCAGTACTTC. This sequence encodes CASSLDWLAEQYF.

This chain uses TRBV28 with TRBJ2-7; maybe TRBD2 (5 bases). The CDR3 covers 14 residues. Trimming pared 3 bases from V and 3 bases from J, leaving 12 bases between. CDR1 is MDHEN and CDR2 is SYDVKM in the germline V gene. CDR3 amino acids: CASSLEVGVYEQYF. CDR3 nucleotide sequence: TGTGCCAGCAGTTTGGAGGTAGGAGTCTACGAGCAGTACTTC. The whole variable domain, filled in from reference TRBV28 and TRBJ2-7, reads DVKVTQSSRYLVKRTGEKVFLECVQDMDHENMFWYRQDPGLGLRLIYFSYDVKMKEKGDIPEGYSVSREKKERFSLILESASTNQTSMYLCASSLEVGVYEQYFGPGTRLTVT.

The chain uses TRBV18 and TRBJ1-1, with 8 bases lining up with TRBD1. The junction had 16 bases not matched to a gene; V was cut back by 3 bases and J by 4 bases. Germline V gene data show CDR1 as KGHSH and CDR2 as LQKENI. CDR3 size: 18 residues. The CDR3 spells CASSPLVPQGGPITEAFF. The CDR3 DNA reads as TGTGCCAGCTCACCCCTCGTGCCACAGGGGGGTCCTATCACTGAAGCTTTCTTT. The whole variable domain, remainder taken from reference TRBV18 and TRBJ1-1, is NAGVMQNPRHLVRRRGQEARLRCSPMKGHSHVYWYRQLPEEGLKFMVYLQKENIIDESGMPKERFSAEFPKEGPSILRIQQVVRGDSAAYFCASSPLVPQGGPITEAFFGQGTRLTVV.

The chain couples TRBV28 to TRBJ1-6; 8 bases align to TRBD1. This CDR3 has 17 residues. V was pared by 5 bases and J by 8 bases, with 14 bases of the junction left unmatched. Germline loops: CDR1 MDHEN, CDR2 SYDVKM. CDR3 DNA: TGTGCCAGCAGTGCCTGGGACAGGTCGGGGTTCGATTCACCCCTCCACTTT. The encoded protein is CASSAWDRSGFDSPLHF.

V and J are TRBV5-1 and TRBJ2-1; 11 nucleotides align to TRBD1. Germline V gene lookup returns CDR1 SGHRS and CDR2 YFSETQ. The V segment lost 5 bases and the J segment 8 bases; nucleotides outside the gene matches: 9. The CDR3 has 15 amino acids. As DNA, the CDR3 is TGCGCCAGCAGGCCCGGGACAGGGGGTCCGGATGAGCAGTTCTTC. It translates to CASRPGTGGPDEQFF.